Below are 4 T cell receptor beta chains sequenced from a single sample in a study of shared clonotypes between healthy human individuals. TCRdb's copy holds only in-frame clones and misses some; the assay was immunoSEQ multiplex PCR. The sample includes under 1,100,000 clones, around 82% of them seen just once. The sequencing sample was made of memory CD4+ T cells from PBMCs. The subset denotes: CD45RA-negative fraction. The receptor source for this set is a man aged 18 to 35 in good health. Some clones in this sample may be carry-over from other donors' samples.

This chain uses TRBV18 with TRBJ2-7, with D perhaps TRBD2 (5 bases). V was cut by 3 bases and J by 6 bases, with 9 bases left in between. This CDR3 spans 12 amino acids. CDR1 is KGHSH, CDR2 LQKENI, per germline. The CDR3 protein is CASSPEVGEQYF. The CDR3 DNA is TGTGCCAGCTCACCGGAGGTCGGCGAGCAGTACTTC.

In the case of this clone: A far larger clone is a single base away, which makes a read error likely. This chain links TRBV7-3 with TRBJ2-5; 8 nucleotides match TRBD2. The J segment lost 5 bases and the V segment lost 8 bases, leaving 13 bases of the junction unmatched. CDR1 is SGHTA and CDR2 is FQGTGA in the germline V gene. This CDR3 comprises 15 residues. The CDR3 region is CASGKYSGTGETQYF. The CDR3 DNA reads TGTGCCAGCGGCAAATATAGCGGGACGGGGGAGACCCAGTACTTC.

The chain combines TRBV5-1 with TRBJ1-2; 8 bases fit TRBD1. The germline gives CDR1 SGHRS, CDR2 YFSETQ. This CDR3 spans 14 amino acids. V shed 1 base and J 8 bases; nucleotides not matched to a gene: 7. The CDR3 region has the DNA TGCGCCAGCAGCTTGCAGGGGGCAACGGACGGCTACACCTTC. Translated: CASSLQGATDGYTF.

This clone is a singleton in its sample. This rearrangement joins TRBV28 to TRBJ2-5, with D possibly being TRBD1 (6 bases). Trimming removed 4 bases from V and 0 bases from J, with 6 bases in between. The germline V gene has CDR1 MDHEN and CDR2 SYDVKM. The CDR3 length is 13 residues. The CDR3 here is CASSYRDQETQYF. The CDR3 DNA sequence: TGTGCCAGCAGTTACAGGGACCAAGAGACCCAGTACTTC.